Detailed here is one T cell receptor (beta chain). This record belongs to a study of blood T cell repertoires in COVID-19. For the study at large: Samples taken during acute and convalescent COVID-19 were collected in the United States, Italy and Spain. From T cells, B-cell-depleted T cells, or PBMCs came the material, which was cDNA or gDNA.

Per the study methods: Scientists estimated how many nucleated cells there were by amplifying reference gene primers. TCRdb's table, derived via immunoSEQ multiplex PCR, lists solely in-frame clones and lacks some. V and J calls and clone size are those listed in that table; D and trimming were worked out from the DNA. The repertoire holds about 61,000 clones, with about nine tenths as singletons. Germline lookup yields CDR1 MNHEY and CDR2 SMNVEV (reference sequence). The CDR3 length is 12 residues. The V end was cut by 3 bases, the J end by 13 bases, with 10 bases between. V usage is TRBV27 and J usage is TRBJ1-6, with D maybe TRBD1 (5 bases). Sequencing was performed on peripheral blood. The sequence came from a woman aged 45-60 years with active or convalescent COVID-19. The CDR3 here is CASSFGGDPLHF. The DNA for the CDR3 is TGTGCCAGCAGTTTCGGGGGAGATCCCCTCCACTTT.